This TCR beta chain was recorded in a study of cytotoxic CD8 clonotypes in ibrutinib-treated CLL. Study as a whole: After median about 5.5 years, roughly 14 stayed in remission, about 12 progressed; responses roughly 24 partial, 2 complete. Among the samples, the mean was about 260,000 productive templates and roughly 94,000 productive rearrangements. Study-wide results and caveats: Clonality grew at ibrutinib response; at progression, it decreased back toward baseline. Treatment left the uncommon public clonotypes either contracted or stable in frequency.

V lost 3 bases and J lost 2, with 9 bases in between. Germline loops: CDR1 SGHDT, CDR2 YYEEEE. The CDR3 contains 13 residues. Comments on this clone: As yet, its antigen is unknown.

TCRdb keeps only in-frame clones here, not all; method: immunoSEQ multiplex PCR. The top ten clones hold around 3.1% of a sample with 150,000 to 200,000 clones, about 88% of them seen once. The clonotype was recovered from a human donor with chronic lymphocytic leukemia. The sample here was PBMCs, taken at disease progression, from a patient treated with ibrutinib. The V call is TRBV5-6, the J call TRBJ2-7; no definite D call. CDR3 in DNA: TGTGCCAGCAGCTCTGGTGCCCCCTACGAGCAGTACTTC. This translates into CASSSGAPYEQYF.